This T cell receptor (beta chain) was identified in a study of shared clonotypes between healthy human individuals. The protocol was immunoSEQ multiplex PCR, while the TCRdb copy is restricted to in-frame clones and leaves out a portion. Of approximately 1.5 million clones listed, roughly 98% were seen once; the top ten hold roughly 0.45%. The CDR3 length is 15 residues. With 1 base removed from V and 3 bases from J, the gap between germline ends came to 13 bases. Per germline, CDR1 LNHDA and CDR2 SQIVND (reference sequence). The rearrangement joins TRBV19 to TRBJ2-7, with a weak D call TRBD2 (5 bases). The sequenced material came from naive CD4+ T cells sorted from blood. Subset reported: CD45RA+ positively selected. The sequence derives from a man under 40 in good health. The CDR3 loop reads CASSIVGRANYEQYF. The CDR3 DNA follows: TGTGCCAGTAGTATAGTTGGGCGGGCCAACTACGAGCAGTACTTC.